This T cell receptor (beta chain) was obtained from a study of blood T cell repertoires in COVID-19. For the study at large: Donors in the United States, Italy and Spain gave samples during acute or convalescent COVID-19. In each case, the material was cDNA or gDNA derived from T cells, B-cell-depleted T cells, or PBMCs.

Seattle researchers signed up patients amid active infection and tracked them longitudinally. From germline, CDR1 is SGHRS and CDR2 YFSETQ. Trimming removed 7 bases from V and 5 bases from J; junction bases left unmatched: 10. The CDR3 totals 15 residues. Original processing methods: Cell counts per sample came from amplifying reference gene primers. Sequenced by immunoSEQ multiplex PCR; TCRdb stores in-frame clones only, minus some. That table furnishes V, J and clone size, whereas the DNA furnished D and trimming. This table holds around 250,000 clones, nearly 90% found once. This clone came up once.

This sequence was found in an older woman with COVID-19, enrolled during active disease. The V call is TRBV5-1, the J call TRBJ2-1; 9 bases agree with TRBD2. Sequencing was carried out using peripheral blood. CDR3 protein: CASSRGGENHNEQFF. CDR3 coding DNA: TGCGCCAGCTCCCGCGGGGGGGAAAATCACAATGAGCAGTTCTTC.